Sequencing of this T cell receptor (beta chain) was carried out in a study of shared clonotypes between healthy human individuals. The authors distributed each subset's genomic DNA evenly over several immunoSEQ plates. Libraries were prepared by immunoSEQ multiplex PCR; TCRdb keeps only in-frame clonotypes and omits some of them. The repertoire holds about 2.2 million clones, with around 93% as singletons. Naive CD8 cells were CD45RO-negative, positively selected for CCR7, excluding terminally differentiated effector memory CD45RA+ cells. The study drew all its donors from Caucasian adults living in Nashville, Tennessee. Looked up from germline, CDR1 is SEHNR and CDR2 is FQNEAQ (reference sequence). The CDR3 sequence is 15 residues long. V was clipped by 10 bases and J by 4 bases, with 20 bases between them.

The receptor was isolated from a man in his late teens or twenties in good health. Some clones in this sample may be carry-over from other donors' samples. The chain joins TRBV7-9 to TRBJ2-4; possibly TRBD2 for D (7 bases). The sample comprised naive CD8+ T cells from PBMCs. CDR3 in DNA: TGTGCCATAACCGGCCCGGGGGGCGGGAAAAACATTCAGTACTTC. Encoded protein: CAITGPGGGKNIQYF.